These 10 T cell receptor beta chains came from one sample sequenced in a study of T cells in Graves' hyperthyroidism and ophthalmopathy. Regions amplified from RNA transcripts were the TCR beta CDR3 regions. The primer set for the first-round RT-PCR of the TCR CDR3 was HTBI. TCRdb reprocessed the multiplex PCR reads with MiXCR, giving one entry per CDR3 protein. This sample has 600,000 or so distinct CDR3 sequences, with about half found just once. Specimen: peripheral blood or thyroid tissue (not recorded which). The receptors stem from a woman aged 18-35 years with Graves' hyperthyroidism.

The DNA of the CDR3 is TGTGCCAGCAGTTACTCGGGGGGACAGGGAGGAGAAAAACTGTTTTTT. Translating it yields CASSYSGGQGGEKLFF. The chain carries TRBV6-5 and TRBJ1-4, with 9 nucleotides matching TRBD1. Germline V CDR1 and CDR2: MNHEY, SVGAGI. The CDR3 has 16 amino acids. V lost 0 bases to trimming and J lost 8 bases; unmatched junction nucleotides: 7.

A remark on this clonotype: The CDR3 end shows no conserved phenylalanine or tryptophan, and so a read error is likely. This chain joins TRBV7-9 and TRBJ2-7; D remains ambiguous. The CDR3 runs 15 residues. V was clipped by 6 bases and J by 0 bases, with 15 bases between them. Germline assignment: CDR1 SEHNR and CDR2 FQNEAQ (reference sequence). In DNA, the CDR3 is TGTGCCAGCAGTCCCCCGGGCCTTAGCTCCTACGAGCAGTACCTC. This translates into CASSPPGLSSYEQYL.

CDR3 protein: CASSDLRGGYYGYTF. The CDR3 DNA reads TGTGCCAGCAGTGATCTCCGAGGGGGCTACTATGGCTACACCTTC. The chain carries TRBV25-1 and TRBJ1-2, with TRBD1 matching over 7 bases. The CDR3 is made up of 15 amino acids. Per the germline V gene, CDR1 is MGHDK and CDR2 is SYGVNS. The V gene end was trimmed by 3 bases and the J gene end by 3 bases; junction bases not matched to a gene: 7.

This chain links TRBV7-6 with TRBJ2-7; D ambiguous. The CDR3 is 15 amino acids. Germline CDR1 is SGHVS and CDR2 is FNYEAQ. Deletions cut 6 bases from V and 6 bases from J, with 21 bases between. The CDR3 region has the DNA TGTGCCAGCAGTTTATTTGCGTCCCCCATGGGCGAGCAGTACTTC. Translated, it gives CASSLFASPMGEQYF.

About this clonotype itself: A much bigger clone sits one base away, suggesting this may be a read error. The J gene is TRBJ1-2, the V gene TRBV19; D is uncertain. This CDR3 region has 14 residues. From germline, CDR1 is LNHDA and CDR2 SQIVND (reference sequence). The CDR3 sequence is CASSIMATNYSYTF. The CDR3 coding sequence is TGTGCCAGTAGTATAATGGCAACTAACTATAGCTACACCTTC.

This clonotype appeared many times. The rearrangement uses TRBV7-2 and TRBJ2-7, with TRBD1 as a possible D gene (5 bases). Germline CDR1 SGHTA, CDR2 FQGNSA. The V end was cut by 2 bases, the J end by 2 bases, with 10 bases between. CDR3 size: 14 residues. The CDR3 protein is CASSLWQDTYEQYF. The DNA for the CDR3 is TGTGCCAGCAGCTTATGGCAGGACACCTACGAGCAGTACTTC.

About this clonotype itself: A read error may account for a junction end that differs from germline. This chain's CDR3 is CASSYGVSSGQPQHF. The DNA of the CDR3 is TGTGCCAGCAGTTACGGTGTCAGCTCGGGCCAGCCCCAGCATTTT. The rearrangement links TRBV10-3 to TRBJ1-5; D gene uncertain. CDR1 is ENHRY and CDR2 is SYGVKD in the germline V gene. This CDR3 comprises 15 residues.

About this clonotype itself: It may be a read error: a sequence one base away is much more abundant. The J gene is TRBJ1-1, the V gene TRBV29-1; D possibly corresponds to TRBD1 (6 bases). Germline V gene lookup returns CDR1 SQVTM and CDR2 ANQGSEA. CDR3 length: 12 amino acids. Between the trimmed V and J ends, which lost 3 bases and 4 bases, there was a span of 9 bases. CDR3 nucleotide sequence: TGCAGCGTTGAGGGGGCGAGCACTGAAGCTTTCTTT. Protein: CSVEGASTEAFF.

The gene calls are TRBV12-3 or TRBV12-4 and TRBJ1-2; D call uncertain. The CDR3 is 12 amino acids. Trimming left V 8 bases short and J 4 bases short, with 11 bases between. CDR3 sequence reads: CASGRRTYGYTF. The CDR3 DNA sequence: TGTGCCAGCGGCCGCCGGACCTATGGCTACACCTTC.

The CDR3 spells CASSVWGVETQHF. Here the CDR3 DNA reads TGTGCCAGCAGTGTGTGGGGGGTCGAGACCCAGCATTTT. The chain recombines TRBV2 with TRBJ1-5; D possibly corresponds to TRBD1 (5 bases). This CDR3 comprises 13 residues. Germline CDR1 and CDR2: SNHLY and FYNNEI. Trimming shortened V by 4 bases and J by 11 bases, and 15 bases separated the two germline ends.